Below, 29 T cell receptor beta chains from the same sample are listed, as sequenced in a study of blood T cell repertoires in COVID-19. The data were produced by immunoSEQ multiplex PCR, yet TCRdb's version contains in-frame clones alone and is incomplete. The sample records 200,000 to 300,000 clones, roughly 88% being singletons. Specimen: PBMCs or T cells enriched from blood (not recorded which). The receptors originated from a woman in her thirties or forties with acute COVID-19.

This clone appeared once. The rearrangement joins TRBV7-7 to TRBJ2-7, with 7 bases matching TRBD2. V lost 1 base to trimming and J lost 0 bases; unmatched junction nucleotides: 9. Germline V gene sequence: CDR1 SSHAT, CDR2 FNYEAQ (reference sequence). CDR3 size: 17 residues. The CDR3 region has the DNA TGTGCCAGCAGCTTAGGGTCTAGCGGAGGTGTCTCCTACGAGCAGTACTTC. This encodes CASSLGSSGGVSYEQYF. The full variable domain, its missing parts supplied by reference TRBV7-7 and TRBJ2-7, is GAGVSQSPRYKVTKRGQDVTLRCDPISSHATLYWYQQALGQGPEFLTYFNYEAQPDKSGLPSDRFSAERPEGSISTLTIQRTEQRDSAMYRCASSLGSSGGVSYEQYFGPGTRLTVT.

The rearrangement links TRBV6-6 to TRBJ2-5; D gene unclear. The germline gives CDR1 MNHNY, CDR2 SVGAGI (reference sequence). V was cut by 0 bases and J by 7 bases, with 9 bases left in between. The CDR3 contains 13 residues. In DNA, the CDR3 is TGTGCCAGCAGTTACTCGTTACTTGGGACCCAGTACTTC. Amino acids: CASSYSLLGTQYF.

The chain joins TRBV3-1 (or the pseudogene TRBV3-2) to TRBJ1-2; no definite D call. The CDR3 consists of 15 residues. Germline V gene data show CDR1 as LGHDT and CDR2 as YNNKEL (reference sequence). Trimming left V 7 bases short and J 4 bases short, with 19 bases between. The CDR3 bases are TGTGCCAGCACCAGTCGCGCGGGAGGACGCTATGGCTACACCTTC. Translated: CASTSRAGGRYGYTF.

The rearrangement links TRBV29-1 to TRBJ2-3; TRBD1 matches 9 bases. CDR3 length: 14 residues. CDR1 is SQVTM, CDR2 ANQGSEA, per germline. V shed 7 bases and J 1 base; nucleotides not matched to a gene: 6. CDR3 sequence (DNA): TGCAGCGCAACCCGACAGGGGGGCACAGATACGCAGTATTTT. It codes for CSATRQGGTDTQYF.

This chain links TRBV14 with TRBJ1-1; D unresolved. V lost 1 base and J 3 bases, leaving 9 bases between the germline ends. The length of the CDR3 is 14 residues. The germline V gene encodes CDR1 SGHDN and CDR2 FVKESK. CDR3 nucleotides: TGTGCCAGCAGCCAAGCGGTAACGTACACTGAAGCTTTCTTT. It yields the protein CASSQAVTYTEAFF.

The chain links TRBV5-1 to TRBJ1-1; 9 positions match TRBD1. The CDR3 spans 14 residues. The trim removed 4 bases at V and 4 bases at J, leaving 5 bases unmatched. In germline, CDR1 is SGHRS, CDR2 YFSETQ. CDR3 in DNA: TGCGCCAGCAGCACCGGGACAGGGCCCACTGAAGCTTTCTTT. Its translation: CASSTGTGPTEAFF. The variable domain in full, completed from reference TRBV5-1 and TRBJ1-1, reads KAGVTQTPRYLIKTRGQQVTLSCSPISGHRSVSWYQQTPGQGLQFLFEYFSETQRNKGNFPGRFSGRQFSNSRSEMNVSTLELGDSALYLCASSTGTGPTEAFFGQGTRLTVV.

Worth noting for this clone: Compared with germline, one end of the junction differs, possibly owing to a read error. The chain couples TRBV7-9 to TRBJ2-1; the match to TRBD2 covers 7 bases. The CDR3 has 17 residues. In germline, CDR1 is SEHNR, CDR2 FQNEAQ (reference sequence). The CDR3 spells CASSVAGGLGSGREQFF. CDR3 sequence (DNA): TGTGCCAGCAGCGTAGCCGGCGGACTAGGCTCCGGGCGTGAGCAGTTCTTC.

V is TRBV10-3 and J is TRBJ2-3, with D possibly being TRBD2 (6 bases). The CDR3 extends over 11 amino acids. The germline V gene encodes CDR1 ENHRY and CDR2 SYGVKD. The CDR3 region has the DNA TGTGCGACGGGGGGCACAGATACGCAGTATTTT. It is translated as CATGGTDTQYF.

For the CDR3, the DNA is TGTGCCAGCAGGCGGGGGGAACAGGACTATGGCTACACCTTC. This encodes CASRRGEQDYGYTF. This chain uses TRBV6-5 with TRBJ1-2; possibly TRBD1 for D (5 bases). Germline V CDR1 and CDR2: MNHEY, SVGAGI. V was cut by 6 bases and J by 3 bases, with 14 bases left in between. The CDR3 runs to 14 residues.

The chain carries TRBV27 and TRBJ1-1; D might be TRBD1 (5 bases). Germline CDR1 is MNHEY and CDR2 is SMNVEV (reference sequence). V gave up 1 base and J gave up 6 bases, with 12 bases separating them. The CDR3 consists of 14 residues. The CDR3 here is CASSLFQGNAEAFF. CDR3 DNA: TGTGCCAGCAGTTTATTTCAGGGCAACGCTGAAGCTTTCTTT.

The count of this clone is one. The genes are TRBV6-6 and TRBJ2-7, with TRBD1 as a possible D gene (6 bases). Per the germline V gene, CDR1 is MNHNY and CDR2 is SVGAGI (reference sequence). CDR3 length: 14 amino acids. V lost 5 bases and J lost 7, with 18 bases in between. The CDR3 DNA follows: TGTGCCAGCAGTCAATCAGGGGCCATGGGAGAGCAGTACTTC. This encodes CASSQSGAMGEQYF.

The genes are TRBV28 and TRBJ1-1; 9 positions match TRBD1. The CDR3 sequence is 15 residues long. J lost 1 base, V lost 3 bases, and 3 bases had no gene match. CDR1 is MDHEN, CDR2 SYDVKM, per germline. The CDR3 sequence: CASSLHRGQNTEAFF. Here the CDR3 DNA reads TGTGCCAGCAGTTTGCACAGGGGGCAGAACACTGAAGCTTTCTTT.

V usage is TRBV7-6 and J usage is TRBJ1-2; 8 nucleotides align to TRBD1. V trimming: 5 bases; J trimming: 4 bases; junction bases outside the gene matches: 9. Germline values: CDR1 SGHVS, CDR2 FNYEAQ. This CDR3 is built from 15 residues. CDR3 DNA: TGTGCCAGCAGCACGGGGACAGGAGTAAGCTATGGCTACACCTTC. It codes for CASSTGTGVSYGYTF.

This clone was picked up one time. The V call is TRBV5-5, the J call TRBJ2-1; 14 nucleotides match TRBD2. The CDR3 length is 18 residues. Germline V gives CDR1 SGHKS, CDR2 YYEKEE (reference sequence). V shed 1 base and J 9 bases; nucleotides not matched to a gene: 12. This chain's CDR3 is CASSLWFSGLAGEGEQFF. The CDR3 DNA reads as TGTGCCAGCAGCTTGTGGTTTTCGGGACTAGCGGGAGAGGGTGAGCAGTTCTTC.

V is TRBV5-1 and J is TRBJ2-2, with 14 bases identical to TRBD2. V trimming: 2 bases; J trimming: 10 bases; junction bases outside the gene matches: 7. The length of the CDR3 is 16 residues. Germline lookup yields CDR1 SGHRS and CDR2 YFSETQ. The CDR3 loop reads CASSFSGLAGVEELFF. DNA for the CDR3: TGCGCCAGCAGCTTCTCGGGACTAGCGGGAGTAGAGGAGCTGTTTTTT.

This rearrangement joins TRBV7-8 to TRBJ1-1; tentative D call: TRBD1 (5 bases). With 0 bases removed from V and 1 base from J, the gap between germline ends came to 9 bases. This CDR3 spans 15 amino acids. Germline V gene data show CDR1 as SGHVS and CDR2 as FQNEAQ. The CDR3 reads CASSLARTPNTEAFF. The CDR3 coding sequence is TGTGCCAGCAGCTTAGCCAGGACACCGAACACTGAAGCTTTCTTT.

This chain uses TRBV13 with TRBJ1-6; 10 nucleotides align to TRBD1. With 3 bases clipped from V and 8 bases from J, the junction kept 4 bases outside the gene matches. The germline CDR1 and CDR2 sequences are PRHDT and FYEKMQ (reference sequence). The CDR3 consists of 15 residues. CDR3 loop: CASSLGQGIYSPLHF. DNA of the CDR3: TGTGCCAGCAGCTTGGGACAGGGGATATATTCACCCCTCCACTTT.

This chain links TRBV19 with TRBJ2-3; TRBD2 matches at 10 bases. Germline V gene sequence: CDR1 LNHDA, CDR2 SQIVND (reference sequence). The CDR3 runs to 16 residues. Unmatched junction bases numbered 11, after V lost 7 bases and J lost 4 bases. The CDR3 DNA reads TGTGCCAGTAAGAGGGCTAGCGGGAGTCGGCCAGATACGCAGTATTTT. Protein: CASKRASGSRPDTQYF.

The CDR3 DNA reads TGTGCCAGCAGTTACTCGGGGGCCGGGTACGAGCAGTACTTC. This codes for CASSYSGAGYEQYF. This chain uses TRBV6-6 with TRBJ2-7; weak D call: TRBD1 (6 bases). The ends were cut back, 0 bases at V and 4 bases at J, with 10 bases in the middle. The CDR3 sequence is 14 residues long. Per germline, CDR1 MNHNY and CDR2 SVGAGI (reference sequence).

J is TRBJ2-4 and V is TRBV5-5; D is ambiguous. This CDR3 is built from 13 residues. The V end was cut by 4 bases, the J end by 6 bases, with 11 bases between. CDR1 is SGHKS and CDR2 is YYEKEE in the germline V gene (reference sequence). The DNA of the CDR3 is TGTGCCAGCAGCGAAGCAAGTGTAAACATTCAGTACTTC. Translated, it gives CASSEASVNIQYF.

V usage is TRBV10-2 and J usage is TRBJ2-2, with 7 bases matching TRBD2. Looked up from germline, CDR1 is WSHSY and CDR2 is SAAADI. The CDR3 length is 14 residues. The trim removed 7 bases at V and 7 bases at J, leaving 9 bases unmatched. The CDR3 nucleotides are TGCGCCAGCACCCGGCTAGCGGCAGACGGGGAGCTGTTTTTT. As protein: CASTRLAADGELFF.

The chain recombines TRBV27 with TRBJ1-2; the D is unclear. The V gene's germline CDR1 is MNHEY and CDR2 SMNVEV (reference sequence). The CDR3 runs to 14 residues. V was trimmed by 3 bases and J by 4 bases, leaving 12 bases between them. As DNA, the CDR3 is TGTGCCAGCAGTTTTTCTCCCTCGTTCTATGGCTACACCTTC. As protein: CASSFSPSFYGYTF.

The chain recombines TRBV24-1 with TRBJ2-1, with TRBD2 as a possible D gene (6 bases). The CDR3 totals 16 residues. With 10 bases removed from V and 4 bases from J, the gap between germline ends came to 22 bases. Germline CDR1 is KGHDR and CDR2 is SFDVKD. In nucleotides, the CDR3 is TGTGCCACGTCGGGGTGGGGCGGGGCAAAATACAATGAGCAGTTCTTC. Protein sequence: CATSGWGGAKYNEQFF.

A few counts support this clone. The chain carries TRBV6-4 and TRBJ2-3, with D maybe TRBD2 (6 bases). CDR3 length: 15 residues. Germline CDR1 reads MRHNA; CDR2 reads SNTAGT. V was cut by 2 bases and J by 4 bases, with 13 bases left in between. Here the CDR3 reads CASSDQPGTADTQYF. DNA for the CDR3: TGTGCCAGCAGTGACCAGCCCGGGACTGCAGATACGCAGTATTTT.

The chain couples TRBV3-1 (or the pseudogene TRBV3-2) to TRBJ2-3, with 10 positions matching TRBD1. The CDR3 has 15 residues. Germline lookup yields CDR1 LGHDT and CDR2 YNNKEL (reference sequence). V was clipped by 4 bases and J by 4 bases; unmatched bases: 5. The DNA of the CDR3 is TGTGCCAGCAGCCCGGGACAGGGGTCCGCAGATACGCAGTATTTT. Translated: CASSPGQGSADTQYF.

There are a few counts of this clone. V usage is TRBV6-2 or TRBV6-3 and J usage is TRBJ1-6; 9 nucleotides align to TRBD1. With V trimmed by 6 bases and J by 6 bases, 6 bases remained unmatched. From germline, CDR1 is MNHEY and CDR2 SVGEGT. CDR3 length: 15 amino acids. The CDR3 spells CASSSQGQGNSPLHF. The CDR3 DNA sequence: TGTGCCAGCAGCTCACAGGGACAGGGTAATTCACCCCTCCACTTT.

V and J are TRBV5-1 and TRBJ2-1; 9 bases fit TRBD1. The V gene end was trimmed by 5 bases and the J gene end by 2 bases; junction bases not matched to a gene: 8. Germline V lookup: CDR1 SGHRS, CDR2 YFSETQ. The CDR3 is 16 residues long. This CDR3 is CASSFTGGGTYNEQFF. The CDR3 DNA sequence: TGCGCCAGCAGTTTCACAGGGGGCGGCACCTACAATGAGCAGTTCTTC.

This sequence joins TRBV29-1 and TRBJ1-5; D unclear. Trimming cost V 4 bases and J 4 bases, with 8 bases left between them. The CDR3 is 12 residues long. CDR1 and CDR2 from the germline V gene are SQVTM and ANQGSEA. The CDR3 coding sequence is TGCAGCGTTGTATCGGGGAATCAGCCCCAGCATTTT. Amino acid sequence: CSVVSGNQPQHF.

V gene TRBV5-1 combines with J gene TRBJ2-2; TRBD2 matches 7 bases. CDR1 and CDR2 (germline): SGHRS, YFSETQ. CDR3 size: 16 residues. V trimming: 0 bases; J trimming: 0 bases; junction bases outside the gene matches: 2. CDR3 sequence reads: CASSLAAGPNTGELFF. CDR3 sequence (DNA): TGCGCCAGCAGCTTGGCAGCGGGACCGAACACCGGGGAGCTGTTTTTT.